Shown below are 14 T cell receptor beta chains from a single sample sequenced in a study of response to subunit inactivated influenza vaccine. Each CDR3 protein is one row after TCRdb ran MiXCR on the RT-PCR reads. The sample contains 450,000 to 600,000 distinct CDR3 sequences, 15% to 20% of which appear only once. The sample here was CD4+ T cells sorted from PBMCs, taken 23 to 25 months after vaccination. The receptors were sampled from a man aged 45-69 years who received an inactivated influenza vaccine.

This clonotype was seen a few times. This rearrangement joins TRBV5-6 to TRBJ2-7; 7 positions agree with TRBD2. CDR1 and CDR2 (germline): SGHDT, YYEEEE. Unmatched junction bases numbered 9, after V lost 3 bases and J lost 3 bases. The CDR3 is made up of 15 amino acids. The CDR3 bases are TGTGCCAGCAGCTCGGTAGCTAGCGGATACTACGAGCAGTACTTC. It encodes CASSSVASGYYEQYF.

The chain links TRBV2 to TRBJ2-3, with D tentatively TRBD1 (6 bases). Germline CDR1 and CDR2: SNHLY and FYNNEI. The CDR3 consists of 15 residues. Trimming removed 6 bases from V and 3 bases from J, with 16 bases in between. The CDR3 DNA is TGTGCCAGCAGCGTAGACAGGTGGGGGACAGATACGCAGTATTTT. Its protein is CASSVDRWGTDTQYF.

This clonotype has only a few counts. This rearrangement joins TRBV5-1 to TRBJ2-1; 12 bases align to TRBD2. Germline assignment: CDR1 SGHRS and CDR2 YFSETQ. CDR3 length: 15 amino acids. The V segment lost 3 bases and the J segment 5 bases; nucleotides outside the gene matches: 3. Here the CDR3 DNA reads TGCGCCAGCAGCTCCCGACTAGCGGGAGACAATGAGCAGTTCTTC. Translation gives CASSSRLAGDNEQFF.

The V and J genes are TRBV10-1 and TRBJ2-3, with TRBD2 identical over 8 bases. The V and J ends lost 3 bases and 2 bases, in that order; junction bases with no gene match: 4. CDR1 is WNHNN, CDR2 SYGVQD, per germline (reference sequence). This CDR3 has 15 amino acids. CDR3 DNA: TGCGCCAGCAGTGATGGCGGGGGGACCACAGATACGCAGTATTTT. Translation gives CASSDGGGTTDTQYF.

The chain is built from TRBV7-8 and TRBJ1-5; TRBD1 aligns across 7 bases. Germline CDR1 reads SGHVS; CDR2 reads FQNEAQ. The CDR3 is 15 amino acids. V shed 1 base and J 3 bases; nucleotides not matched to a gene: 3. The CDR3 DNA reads TGTGCCAGCAGCTTAGACAGGGGATTCAATCAGCCCCAGCATTTT. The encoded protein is CASSLDRGFNQPQHF.

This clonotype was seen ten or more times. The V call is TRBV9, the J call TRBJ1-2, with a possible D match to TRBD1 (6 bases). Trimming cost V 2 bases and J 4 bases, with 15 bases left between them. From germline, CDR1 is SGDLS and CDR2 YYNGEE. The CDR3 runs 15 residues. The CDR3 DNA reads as TGTGCCAGCAGCGTCAATGCACAGGGAAGCTATGGCTACACCTTC. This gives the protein CASSVNAQGSYGYTF.

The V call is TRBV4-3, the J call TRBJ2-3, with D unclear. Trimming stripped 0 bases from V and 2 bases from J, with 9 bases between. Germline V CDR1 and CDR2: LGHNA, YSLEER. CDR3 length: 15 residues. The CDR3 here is CASSQEGYPTDTQYF. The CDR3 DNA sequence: TGCGCCAGCAGCCAAGAGGGCTACCCCACAGATACGCAGTATTTT.

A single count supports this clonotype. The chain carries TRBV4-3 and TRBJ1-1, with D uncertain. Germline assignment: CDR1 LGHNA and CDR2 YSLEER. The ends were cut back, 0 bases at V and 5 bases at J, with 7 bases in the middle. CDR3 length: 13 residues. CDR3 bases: TGCGCCAGCAGCCAAGAACCGTCGACTGAAGCTTTCTTT. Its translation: CASSQEPSTEAFF.

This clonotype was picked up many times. CDR3 DNA sequence: TGTGCCAGCTCACCTTCCGGGGCGAACACTGAAGCTTTCTTT. Translation: CASSPSGANTEAFF. The gene calls are TRBV18 and TRBJ1-1; D perhaps matches TRBD1 (5 bases). Germline V gives CDR1 KGHSH, CDR2 LQKENI. This CDR3 region has 14 residues. V lost 3 bases and J 1 base, leaving 9 bases between the germline ends.

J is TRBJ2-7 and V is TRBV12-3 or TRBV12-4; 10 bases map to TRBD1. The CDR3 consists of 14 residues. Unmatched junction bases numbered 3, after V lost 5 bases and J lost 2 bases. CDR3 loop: CASSRGTGAYEQYF. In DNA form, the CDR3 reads TGTGCCAGCAGTCGGGGGACAGGGGCCTACGAGCAGTACTTC.

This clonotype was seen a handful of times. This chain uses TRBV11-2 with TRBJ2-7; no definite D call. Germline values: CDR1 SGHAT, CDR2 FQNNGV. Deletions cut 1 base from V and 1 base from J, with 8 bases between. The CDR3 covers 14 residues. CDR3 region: CASSLGPKSYEQYF. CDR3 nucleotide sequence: TGTGCCAGCAGCTTAGGTCCGAAGTCCTACGAGCAGTACTTC.

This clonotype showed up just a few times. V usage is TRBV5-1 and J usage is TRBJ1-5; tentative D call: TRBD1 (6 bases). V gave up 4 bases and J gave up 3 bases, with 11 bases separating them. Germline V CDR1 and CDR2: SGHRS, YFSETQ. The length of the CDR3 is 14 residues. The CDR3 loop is CASSPTGNNQPQHF. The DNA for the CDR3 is TGCGCCAGCAGCCCTACAGGGAACAATCAGCCCCAGCATTTT.

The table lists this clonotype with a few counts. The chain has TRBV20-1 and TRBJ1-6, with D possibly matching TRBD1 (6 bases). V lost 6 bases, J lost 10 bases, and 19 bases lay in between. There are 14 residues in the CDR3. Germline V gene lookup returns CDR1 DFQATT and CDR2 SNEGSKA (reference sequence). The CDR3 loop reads CSARQWDTQSPLHF. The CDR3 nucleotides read TGCAGTGCCCGCCAATGGGACACACAATCACCCCTCCACTTT.

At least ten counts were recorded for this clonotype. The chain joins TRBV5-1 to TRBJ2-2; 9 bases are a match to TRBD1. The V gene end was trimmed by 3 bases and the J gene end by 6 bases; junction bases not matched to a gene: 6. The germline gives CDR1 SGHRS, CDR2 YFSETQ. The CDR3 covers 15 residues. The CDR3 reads CASSSTGTGSGELFF. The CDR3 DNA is TGCGCCAGCAGCTCAACCGGGACAGGGTCCGGGGAGCTGTTTTTT.